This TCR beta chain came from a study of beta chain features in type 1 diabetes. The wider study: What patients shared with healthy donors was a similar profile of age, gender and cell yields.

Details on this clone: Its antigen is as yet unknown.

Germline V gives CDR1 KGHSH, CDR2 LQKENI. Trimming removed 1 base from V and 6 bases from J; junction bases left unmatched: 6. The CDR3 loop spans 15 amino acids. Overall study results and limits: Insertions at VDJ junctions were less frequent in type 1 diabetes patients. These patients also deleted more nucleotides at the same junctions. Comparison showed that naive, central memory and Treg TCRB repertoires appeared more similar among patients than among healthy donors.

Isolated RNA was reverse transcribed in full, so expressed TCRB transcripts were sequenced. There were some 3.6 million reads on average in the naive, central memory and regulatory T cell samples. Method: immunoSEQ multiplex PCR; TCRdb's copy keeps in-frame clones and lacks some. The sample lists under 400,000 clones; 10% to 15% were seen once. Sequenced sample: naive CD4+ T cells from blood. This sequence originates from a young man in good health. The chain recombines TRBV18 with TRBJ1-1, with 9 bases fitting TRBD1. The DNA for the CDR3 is TGTGCCAGCTCACCACTTGGGACAGGGAGGTCTGAAGCTTTCTTT. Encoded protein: CASSPLGTGRSEAFF. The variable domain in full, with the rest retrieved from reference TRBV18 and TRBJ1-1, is NAGVMQNPRHLVRRRGQEARLRCSPMKGHSHVYWYRQLPEEGLKFMVYLQKENIIDESGMPKERFSAEFPKEGPSILRIQQVVRGDSAAYFCASSPLGTGRSEAFFGQGTRLTVV.